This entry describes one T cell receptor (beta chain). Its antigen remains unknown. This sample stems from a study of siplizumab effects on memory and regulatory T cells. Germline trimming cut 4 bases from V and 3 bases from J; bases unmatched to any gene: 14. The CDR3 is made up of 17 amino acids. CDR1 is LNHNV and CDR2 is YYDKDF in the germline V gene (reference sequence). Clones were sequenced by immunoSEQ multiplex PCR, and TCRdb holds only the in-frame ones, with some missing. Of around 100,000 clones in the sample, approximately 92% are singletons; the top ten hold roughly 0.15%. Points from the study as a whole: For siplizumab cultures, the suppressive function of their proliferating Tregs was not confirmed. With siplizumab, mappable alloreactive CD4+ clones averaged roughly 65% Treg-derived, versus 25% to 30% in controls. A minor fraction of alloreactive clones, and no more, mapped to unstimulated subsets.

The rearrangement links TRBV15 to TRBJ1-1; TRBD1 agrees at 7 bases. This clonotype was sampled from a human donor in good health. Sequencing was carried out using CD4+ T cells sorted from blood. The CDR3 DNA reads TGTGCCACCAGCAACCCGGGACAGCAGGGTATTGACACTGAAGCTTTCTTT. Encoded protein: CATSNPGQQGIDTEAFF.